The clone carrying this T cell receptor beta chain was picked up many times. Its antigen remains unknown. MiXCR, run by TCRdb on the 5' RACE reads, gives a single entry per CDR3 protein. The sample lists 350,000 to 450,000 distinct CDR3 sequences; around 20% were seen once. This record comes from a study of identical twins. Study findings and constraints: Out-of-frame TCR alpha sharing observed in monozygotic twins exceeded model estimates.

The specimen was naive T cells sorted from blood. This TCR was recovered from a man aged 50-60 years in good health.

The chain's CDR3 is CSARGARRLAGEGQETQYF. The CDR3 DNA is TGCAGTGCTAGAGGGGCCAGGCGGCTAGCGGGAGAAGGCCAAGAGACCCAGTACTTC. The chain carries TRBV20-1 and TRBJ2-5, with 10 positions matching TRBD2. V lost 1 base and J lost 1; bases outside the gene matches: 15. CDR1 and CDR2 from the germline V gene are DFQATT and SNEGSKA (reference sequence). The CDR3 consists of 19 residues.